These 24 T cell receptor beta chains were all obtained from the same sample, sequenced in a study of OX40 agonist ivuxolimab in advanced cancers. TCRdb's copy holds only in-frame clones and misses some; the assay was immunoSEQ multiplex PCR. The top ten hold less than 25% of the sample, which has tens of thousands of clones, about four fifths seen once. Sample: CD4+ or CD8+ T cells sorted from blood, taken in a trial of the OX40 agonist ivuxolimab. These receptors all come from an adult with an advanced solid tumor such as melanoma, head and neck, liver or kidney cancer.

The gene calls are TRBV6-1 and TRBJ1-1; a possible D gene is TRBD1 (6 bases). The CDR3 has 15 residues. V lost 7 bases and J lost 3, with 18 bases in between. Per germline, CDR1 MNHNS and CDR2 SASEGT. The chain's CDR3 is CASTLLGGRDTEAFF. The CDR3 DNA sequence: TGTGCCAGCACCCTCCTCGGGGGCCGGGACACTGAAGCTTTCTTT.

V is TRBV29-1 and J is TRBJ2-1; 7 positions match TRBD1. Germline CDR1 is SQVTM and CDR2 is ANQGSEA. This CDR3 is built from 13 residues. V shed 7 bases and J 3 bases; nucleotides not matched to a gene: 6. CDR3 sequence (DNA): TGCAGCGGGTGGACAGGAAACTACAATGAGCAGTTCTTC. This gives the protein CSGWTGNYNEQFF.

The genes are TRBV7-2 and TRBJ1-4; tentative D call: TRBD1 (6 bases). Germline-derived CDR1 and CDR2 are SGHTA and FQGNSA. The ends were cut back, 6 bases at V and 7 bases at J, with 15 bases in the middle. This CDR3 has 14 amino acids. This chain's CDR3 is CASSLQGALEKLFF. The CDR3 coding sequence is TGTGCCAGCAGTCTACAGGGCGCCCTTGAAAAACTGTTTTTT.

The V call is TRBV7-9, the J call TRBJ2-6; no definite D call. V was cut by 1 base and J by 0 bases, with 7 bases left in between. The germline CDR1 and CDR2 sequences are SEHNR and FQNEAQ (reference sequence). The CDR3 has 16 residues. The CDR3 DNA reads as TGTGCCAGCAGCTTAGAACGGCTCTCTGGGGCCAACGTCCTGACTTTC. It is translated as CASSLERLSGANVLTF.

CDR3 sequence: CASSLETSGGVETQYF. The CDR3 DNA sequence: TGCGCCAGCAGCTTGGAGACTAGCGGGGGGGTGGAGACCCAGTACTTC. The chain links TRBV5-1 to TRBJ2-5; 14 bases agree with TRBD2. The CDR3 runs to 16 residues. CDR1 and CDR2 from the germline V gene are SGHRS and YFSETQ. With 0 bases clipped from V and 5 bases from J, the junction kept 3 bases outside the gene matches. Combining the CDR3 with reference TRBV5-1 and TRBJ2-5 gives the whole variable domain KAGVTQTPRYLIKTRGQQVTLSCSPISGHRSVSWYQQTPGQGLQFLFEYFSETQRNKGNFPGRFSGRQFSNSRSEMNVSTLELGDSALYLCASSLETSGGVETQYFGPGTRLLVL.

The chain links TRBV5-1 to TRBJ2-2; D might be TRBD1 (5 bases). The V gene's germline CDR1 is SGHRS and CDR2 YFSETQ. Trimming left V 2 bases short and J 3 bases short, with 11 bases between. The CDR3 loop spans 15 amino acids. CDR3 sequence (DNA): TGCGCCAGCAGCTTCCAGGGCAGCCACACCGGGGAGCTGTTTTTT. This gives the protein CASSFQGSHTGELFF.

The chain has TRBV7-8 and TRBJ2-2; 10 bases are a match to TRBD1. The CDR3 sequence is 16 residues long. CDR1 and CDR2 (germline): SGHVS, FQNEAQ. V shed 6 bases and J 2 bases; nucleotides not matched to a gene: 6. Here the CDR3 DNA reads TGTGCCAGCAGACAGAGACAGGGGGCTAACACCGGGGAGCTGTTTTTT. Amino acid sequence: CASRQRQGANTGELFF.

This clone was recorded only once. The chain joins TRBV5-4 to TRBJ1-4; TRBD1 agrees at 10 bases. V shed 4 bases and J 8 bases; nucleotides not matched to a gene: 8. The CDR3 covers 15 residues. Germline V gene sequence: CDR1 SGHNT, CDR2 YYREEE (reference sequence). CDR3 sequence (DNA): TGTGCCAGCAGCGGAGGGACAGGGGCTCGAGAAAAACTGTTTTTT. Its translation is CASSGGTGAREKLFF. The full variable domain, with the rest looked up from reference TRBV5-4 and TRBJ1-4, is ETGVTQSPTHLIKTRGQQVTLRCSSQSGHNTVSWYQQALGQGPQFIFQYYREEENGRGNFPPRFSGLQFPNYSSELNVNALELDDSALYLCASSGGTGAREKLFFGSGTQLSVL.

The chain joins TRBV10-3 to TRBJ2-6, with TRBD1 identical over 7 bases. With 6 bases clipped from V and 0 bases from J, the junction kept 5 bases outside the gene matches. The CDR3 loop spans 16 amino acids. Per germline, CDR1 ENHRY and CDR2 SYGVKD. The CDR3 protein is CAISRGQNSGANVLTF. DNA for the CDR3: TGTGCCATCAGCCGGGGACAGAACTCTGGGGCCAACGTCCTGACTTTC.

This sequence joins TRBV6-6 and TRBJ2-5, with 7 bases fitting TRBD2. With V trimmed by 6 bases and J by 9 bases, 13 bases remained unmatched. From germline, CDR1 is MNHNY and CDR2 SVGAGI (reference sequence). The CDR3 is 14 amino acids. CDR3 coding DNA: TGTGCCAGCAGCCCCCCGGGACTACCTCCTTCCCAGTACTTC. This codes for CASSPPGLPPSQYF.

V usage is TRBV12-2 and J usage is TRBJ1-2. TRBV12-2 counts as a pseudogene. The CDR3 spans 16 residues. The CDR3 nucleotides read TGTGCAAGTCGCTTATCTGACGGGAGACCTTTCTATGGCTACACCTTC. As protein: CASRLSDGRPFYGYTF.

This chain joins TRBV11-2 and TRBJ1-3; unclear D gene. V lost 5 bases, J lost 2 bases, and 7 bases lay in between. The CDR3 contains 13 residues. The germline V gene has CDR1 SGHAT and CDR2 FQNNGV. CDR3 DNA sequence: TGTGCCAGCAGCCCCTCCACTGGAAACACCATATATTTT. The encoded protein is CASSPSTGNTIYF.

The chain combines TRBV7-9 with TRBJ2-5; either TRBD1 or TRBD2 may fit D (5 bases each). The CDR3 loop spans 15 amino acids. The V gene lost 5 bases and the J gene lost 0 bases, with 13 bases spanning the gap. CDR1 and CDR2 from the germline V gene are SEHNR and FQNEAQ (reference sequence). This CDR3 reads CASSPGRMYQETQYF. The CDR3 region has the DNA TGTGCCAGCAGCCCGGGACGCATGTACCAAGAGACCCAGTACTTC. The variable domain in full, completed from reference TRBV7-9 and TRBJ2-5, reads DTGVSQNPRHKITKRGQNVTFRCDPISEHNRLYWYRQTLGQGPEFLTYFQNEAQLEKSRLLSDRFSAERPKGSFSTLEIQRTEQGDSAMYLCASSPGRMYQETQYFGPGTRLLVL.

The count of this clone is one. V gene TRBV2 combines with J gene TRBJ2-1; TRBD2 matches 7 bases. The junction had 7 bases not matched to a gene; V was cut back by 4 bases and J by 1 base. Germline loops: CDR1 SNHLY, CDR2 FYNNEI. CDR3 length: 16 amino acids. The CDR3 protein is CASSAIPSGSYNEQFF. The CDR3 DNA is TGTGCCAGCAGTGCGATACCTAGCGGATCCTACAATGAGCAGTTCTTC.

This clone was detected once. At one end the junction does not follow the germline gene, possibly because of a read error. The V and J genes are TRBV10-3 and TRBJ2-5, with 9 positions matching TRBD2. This CDR3 region has 14 residues. Germline V gene lookup returns CDR1 ENHRY and CDR2 SYGVKD. CDR3 nucleotide sequence: TGTGCCATCAGCGCGGGGGGGCCCAAAGAGGCCCAGTACTTC. This encodes CAISAGGPKEAQYF.

This chain joins TRBV28 and TRBJ2-1, with 11 bases that match TRBD2. Trimming cost V 0 bases and J 8 bases; bases outside gene matches: 6. The CDR3 sequence is 16 residues long. Germline V gives CDR1 MDHEN, CDR2 SYDVKM. Here the CDR3 DNA reads TGTGCCAGCAGTTTATGGGCTAGCGGGAGGATACATGAGCAGTTCTTC. It specifies CASSLWASGRIHEQFF. The whole variable domain, remainder taken from reference TRBV28 and TRBJ2-1, is DVKVTQSSRYLVKRTGEKVFLECVQDMDHENMFWYRQDPGLGLRLIYFSYDVKMKEKGDIPEGYSVSREKKERFSLILESASTNQTSMYLCASSLWASGRIHEQFFGPGTRLTVL.

The gene calls are TRBV18 and TRBJ1-6; D is ambiguous. The CDR3 totals 14 residues. Germline V CDR1 and CDR2: KGHSH, LQKENI. Trimming removed 2 bases from V and 4 bases from J, with 6 bases in between. The CDR3 nucleotides read TGTGCCAGCTCACCAGGAGGGTATAATTCACCCCTCCACTTT. Protein: CASSPGGYNSPLHF. Together with reference TRBV18 and TRBJ1-6, the CDR3 gives the full variable domain: NAGVMQNPRHLVRRRGQEARLRCSPMKGHSHVYWYRQLPEEGLKFMVYLQKENIIDESGMPKERFSAEFPKEGPSILRIQQVVRGDSAAYFCASSPGGYNSPLHFGNGTRLTVT.

The rearrangement uses TRBV7-2 and TRBJ2-3; D possibly corresponds to TRBD2 (6 bases). The CDR3 has 14 amino acids. Trimming pared 1 base from V and 11 bases from J, leaving 16 bases between. CDR1 is SGHTA and CDR2 is FQGNSA in the germline V gene. The CDR3 protein is CASSLVGGPGGQYF. The CDR3 DNA follows: TGTGCCAGCAGCTTAGTGGGCGGGCCCGGGGGGCAGTATTTT.

V gene TRBV9 combines with J gene TRBJ1-1; D uncertain. The CDR3 runs to 13 residues. Trimming cost V 2 bases and J 4 bases, with 9 bases left between them. CDR1 is SGDLS, CDR2 YYNGEE, per germline. In DNA, the CDR3 is TGTGCCAGCAGCGTTTCGGGGATCACTGAAGCTTTCTTT. Encoded protein: CASSVSGITEAFF.

The V gene is TRBV27, the J gene TRBJ1-3, with D possibly being TRBD1 (6 bases). V was clipped by 6 bases and J by 0 bases, with 15 bases between them. There are 16 residues in the CDR3. The germline gives CDR1 MNHEY, CDR2 SMNVEV (reference sequence). CDR3 in DNA: TGTGCCAGCAGCCCTTACCAGACAGGCTCTGGAAACACCATATATTTT. Encoded protein: CASSPYQTGSGNTIYF.

The chain links TRBV20-1 to TRBJ2-5; D gene uncertain. Trimming took off 4 bases at V and 1 base at J, with 4 bases between the two ends. The CDR3 covers 11 residues. The germline gives CDR1 DFQATT, CDR2 SNEGSKA (reference sequence). In nucleotides, the CDR3 is TGCAGTGCTAAGATCCAAGAGACCCAGTACTTC. Encoded protein: CSAKIQETQYF.

This chain uses TRBV7-2 with TRBJ2-1; 9 nucleotides agree with TRBD2. V dropped 5 bases and J dropped 1; count of bases not matched to a gene: 12. CDR3 length equals 18 residues. Germline values: CDR1 SGHTA, CDR2 FQGNSA. The CDR3 is CASSPRGGSGGSYNEQFF. The CDR3 region has the DNA TGTGCCAGCAGCCCCCGCGGGGGTAGCGGGGGATCCTACAATGAGCAGTTCTTC.

The J gene is TRBJ2-5, the V gene TRBV2, with D tentatively TRBD1 (5 bases). Germline V lookup: CDR1 SNHLY, CDR2 FYNNEI. This CDR3 contains 12 residues. V lost 7 bases, J lost 2 bases, and 8 bases lay in between. CDR3 coding DNA: TGTGCCAGCATCCAGGGTCAAGAGACCCAGTACTTC. Its translation is CASIQGQETQYF.

The chain employs TRBV11-2 and TRBJ2-2, with 8 bases matching TRBD2. CDR1 and CDR2 from the germline V gene are SGHAT and FQNNGV. CDR3 length: 16 residues. With V trimmed by 2 bases and J by 5 bases, 7 bases remained unmatched. The DNA for the CDR3 is TGTGCCAGCAGCTTAAGGCCGGGAGGGCCGACCGGGGAGCTGTTTTTT. It yields the protein CASSLRPGGPTGELFF.